This TCR beta chain was observed in a study of T cells expressing NK-cell markers. Study-level results: Questions lingered over whether expanded NKG2C+ T cell clones were HCMV-specific.

TCRdb re-analyzed the 5' RACE reads; it lists each CDR3 protein once, without DNA. In all, the sample yields about 140,000 distinct CDR3 sequences. As regards this clonotype: Its antigen is unknown.

This CDR3 is built from 15 residues. CDR1 SEHNR and CDR2 FQNEAQ come from the germline V gene (reference sequence). The chain has TRBV7-9 and TRBJ2-1. The clonotype was recovered from a man between 18 and 29 years old in good health. What was sequenced was blood T cells: a sorted CD56 or NKG2C T cell subset, CD4+ or CD8+ T cells, or bulk PBMC T cells (not recorded which). CDR3 amino acids: CASSLASGPDDEQFF. The entire variable domain, with the rest obtained from reference TRBV7-9 and TRBJ2-1, is as follows: DTGVSQNPRHKITKRGQNVTFRCDPISEHNRLYWYRQTLGQGPEFLTYFQNEAQLEKSRLLSDRFSAERPKGSFSTLEIQRTEQGDSAMYLCASSLASGPDDEQFFGPGTRLTVL.